A selection of T cell receptor beta chains follows, all from one sample in a study of shared clonotypes between healthy human individuals. Assay: immunoSEQ multiplex PCR; the TCRdb copy retains only in-frame clones and omits some. The data hold around 750,000 clones, with less than 85% observed a single time. Material for sequencing was memory CD4+ T cells sorted from blood. Source of these receptors: a woman aged 25-40 years in good health. Both conserved end residues are trimmed from each CDR3.

TRBV6-1	TRBJ2-7	13	ASSGAASGGYEQY
TRBV7-8	TRBJ2-2	14	ASSLGRGRASGELF
TRBV4-1	.	13	ASSQDIQGWREQY
TRBV2	TRBJ2-4	12	ASSRQLTKNIQY
TRBV5-4	TRBJ2-7	11	ASSLVQGNEQY
TRBV5-1	TRBJ2-1	13	ASSLDTPGYNEQF
TRBV5-6	TRBJ1-4	15	ASSLFGAGRTNEKLF
TRBV5-4	TRBJ2-5	11	ASSLAGPETQY
TRBV11-2	TRBJ2-7	11	ASSLRGSYEQY
TRBV9	TRBJ2-5	13	ASSVAGGSGETQY
TRBV5-4	TRBJ2-1	9	ASSTNHEQF
TRBV7-9	TRBJ2-6	10	ASSTTGHVLT
TRBV10-2	TRBJ2-1	11	ASIDPTGTSQF
TRBV2	TRBJ1-1	12	ASRWGPVNTEAF
TRBV9	TRBJ1-3	13	ASSVGQGRGNTIY
TRBV28	TRBJ1-2	10	ASSFWGAYST
TRBV6-6	TRBJ1-5	13	ASSTPGGKNLPQH
TRBV6-5	TRBJ2-7	14	ASSYLRSGSTYEQY
TRBV5-1	TRBJ2-1	13	ASSLMTSGFNEQF
TRBV5-1	.	11	ASSVGSYYEQY
TRBV18	TRBJ1-1	12	ASSSTPEDTEAF
TRBV6-5	TRBJ2-5	13	ASSYIGLEGETQY
TRBV7-8	TRBJ1-1	14	ASSSRGGRLDTEAF
TRBV6-7	TRBJ2-4	12	ASGGNLAKNIQY
TRBV5-1	TRBJ2-7	10	ASSWRESEQY
TRBV2	TRBJ2-1	12	ASSITESYNEQF
TRBV5-1	TRBJ1-5	12	ASSPQGINQPQH
TRBV28	TRBJ2-1	13	ASSLTDRGLNEQF
TRBV2	TRBJ1-5	13	ASSSYRVGNQPQH
TRBV4-1	TRBJ2-2	16	ASSQAPPGTGYTGELF
TRBV29-1	TRBJ2-1	13	SGVSGMSSYNEQF
TRBV7-2	TRBJ2-7	10	ASSSPGGGRY
TRBV10-2	TRBJ1-2	13	ASSEGVGGPYGYT
TRBV19	TRBJ1-5	10	ASRDGDQPQH
TRBV23-1	TRBJ2-1	16	ASSQFRGSGRVLDEQF
TRBV6-4	TRBJ1-1	13	ASSMDRGKEEKAF
TRBV28	TRBJ2-1	12	ASIPGHGLNEQF
TRBV6-1	TRBJ1-2	11	ASSADTARGYT
TRBV7-3	TRBJ1-1	11	ASSLKPDTEAF
TRBV7-6	TRBJ2-7	12	ASSLGGIYYEQY
TRBV28	TRBJ1-1	11	ASLESKNTEAF
TRBV5-1	TRBJ1-4	10	ASSLGGEKLF
TRBV10-3	TRBJ2-7	11	AISEGQTYEQY
TRBV6-1	TRBJ1-2	11	ASSDVGIYGYT
TRBV2	TRBJ2-1	14	ASSGLAGSSYNEQF
TRBV5-4	TRBJ2-7	14	ASSLGGGRASYEQY
TRBV23-1	TRBJ2-7	14	ASSYIRQGGSYEQY
TRBV11-2	TRBJ2-7	12	ASSRRGGSYEQY
TRBV28	TRBJ2-7	14	ASSPGLAGGFWEQY
TRBV5-4	TRBJ1-1	13	ASSSKDRVNTEAF
TRBV7-9	TRBJ2-6	13	ASSLEGYGANVLT
TRBV6-6	TRBJ2-7	13	ASSPTPSGPYEQY
TRBV2	TRBJ1-2	12	ASSGQLIDYGYT
TRBV28	TRBJ1-5	10	ASNIGGGPQH
TRBV28	TRBJ2-7	12	ASSLTGQIYGQY